Here is one T cell receptor beta chain with its context. Which antigen it targets is not known. No much larger clonotype is one base removed from it; base qualities were not supplied. The immunoSEQ Assay, a bias-controlled multiplex PCR, was used to amplify TCRbeta CDR3 regions from genomic DNA. For the original study's pipeline: Nucleated cell counts per sample were estimated from amplification of reference gene primers within the assay. Sequence reads were collapsed and filtered to measure the absolute abundance of every unique TCRbeta CDR3 rearrangement. Productive Simpson clonality was computed per sample as the square root of Simpson's diversity index over productive rearrangements. Entries here come from immuneACCESS through TCRdb and include only in-frame sequences with V and J called. Some clones fail to appear in such tables; in the studies checked, an unresolved V gene covers under half of the shortfall, and the cause of the remainder is unknown. D and trimming come from the DNA, and the V and J calls and clone size come from that table. The sample table lists about 250,000 clones, 86% of them with a count of one. The leading ten clones occupy over 5.5% of the sample.

One collaborating source in Seattle enrolled patients while the patients were actively infected and followed the patients over time throughout the course of disease. Collaborating institutions collected whole blood in K2EDTA tubes following their own protocols. For TCRbeta analysis, collaborators shipped samples as frozen whole blood, isolated PBMCs, or DNA extracted from either of those sample types. The germline V gene (reference sequence) supplies CDR1 SGHKS and CDR2 YYEKEE. Clipping removes 3 bases from V and 1 base from J, with 12 as the unmatched junction base count. Its CDR3 holds 18 amino acids, cysteine through phenylalanine. Left in the record is the CDR3 DNA by itself, 54 bases read in frame from the first base. The record originates from a study of blood T cell repertoires in COVID-19 (dated by TCRdb to the early 2020s). For the study in its entirety: Samples from collaborators originated in the United States, Italy and Spain and spanned both the acute and convalescent phases of COVID-19. The material from the prospective study consisted of cDNA or gDNA derived from T cells, B-cell-depleted T cells, or PBMCs. Subjects who had been exposed to COVID-19, were actively infected with it, or had recovered from it provided the deeply sampled blood TCRbeta repertoires that made up the dataset. The repertoires were released in a freely available public database meant as a resource for research on the immune response to SARS-CoV-2. The samples were drawn from the first 160 participants of the ongoing ImmuneRACE study and from 1,254 subjects provided by 6 global collaborators. Nearly every sample came with metadata listing a de-identified subject ID, COVID-19 status, age in years and sex. Where available, HLA class I and class II types were taken from metadata supplied by the sample provider and were not determined by assay-based typing.

What the work shows at the level of the full study, not this receptor alone: Clinical and demographic metadata were provided uncurated, with the amount varying by source and participant.

Specimen: peripheral blood. The TCR comes from a woman older than 75 with COVID-19, enrolled during active disease. The chain links TRBV5-5 with TRBJ1-1; TRBD1 matches 10 bases in the middle. The CDR3 protein: CASSYAWGQGSANTEAFF. In nucleotide form, the sequence is TGTGCCAGCAGCTACGCTTGGGGACAGGGGTCGGCGAACACTGAAGCTTTCTTT.